This TCR beta chain originates from a study of CD8 T cells in Susac syndrome. CD8+ and CD4+ T cells taken from blood had their TCR beta sequenced. V was cut by 10 bases and J by 5 bases, with 10 bases left in between. This CDR3 has 11 residues. Germline V gene sequence: CDR1 MNHEY, CDR2 SVGAGI. Random hexamers primed reverse transcription of 0.5 to 1 ug RNA. Via MiXCR, TCRdb re-called the immunoSEQ multiplex PCR reads, giving one row per CDR3 protein. This table holds fewer than 350,000 distinct CDR3 sequences, roughly 90% found once. Sequencing was done on a sample of CD8+ T cells from PBMCs. The chain employs TRBV6-5 and TRBJ2-3; TRBD2 is a possible D gene (6 bases). The sequence derives from a human donor with multiple sclerosis. CDR3 amino acids: CATAAGDTQYF. As DNA, the CDR3 is TGTGCCACCGCAGCGGGAGATACGCAGTATTTT.